The rows below give T cell receptor beta chains drawn from one sample of a study of blood T cell repertoires in COVID-19. Sequenced by immunoSEQ multiplex PCR; TCRdb stores in-frame clones only, minus some. Of 18,000 or so clones listed, around 85% are singletons. Specimen: peripheral blood. These receptors were collected from a man in his forties or fifties with active or convalescent COVID-19. The CDR3 runs from the conserved cysteine through the conserved F or W. The D gene is left open where the match is weak. Not every row has a clone size; where given, it reads once, few, many or a size class.

v_gene: TRBV27
j_gene: TRBJ1-1
abundance: .
d_gene: TRBD1
len: 13
CDR3nt: TGTGCCAGCTCCGACAGGGGGCCCACTGAAGCTTTCTTT
CDR3aa: CASSDRGPTEAFF

v_gene: TRBV7-9
j_gene: TRBJ2-1
abundance: large
d_gene: TRBD1
len: 15
CDR3nt: TGTGCCAGCAGCTTATCGGACAGGGCATTAAATGAGCAGTTCTTC
CDR3aa: CASSLSDRALNEQFF

v_gene: TRBV5-1
j_gene: TRBJ2-5
abundance: .
d_gene: TRBD1
len: 14
CDR3nt: TGCGCCAGCAGCATACAGGGGTTCCAAGAGACCCAGTACTTC
CDR3aa: CASSIQGFQETQYF

v_gene: TRBV27
j_gene: TRBJ2-7
abundance: .
d_gene: TRBD1
len: 14
CDR3nt: TGTGCCAGCAGTCGGGACAGGGGAAGCTACGAGCAGTACTTC
CDR3aa: CASSRDRGSYEQYF

v_gene: TRBV9
j_gene: TRBJ2-5
abundance: .
d_gene: TRBD2
len: 17
CDR3nt: TGTGCCAGCAGCGTAGGGGCTAGCGGGGGGATCTTGGAGACCCAGTACTTC
CDR3aa: CASSVGASGGILETQYF

v_gene: TRBV5-1
j_gene: TRBJ2-7
abundance: .
d_gene: TRBD2
len: 15
CDR3nt: TGCGCCAGCAGCTTGGGACTAGCGGGGTTATACGAGCAGTACTTC
CDR3aa: CASSLGLAGLYEQYF

v_gene: TRBV7-9
j_gene: TRBJ1-6
abundance: .
d_gene: TRBD1
len: 14
CDR3nt: TGTGCCAGCAGGCAGGGGGCTGGGGATTCACCCCTCCACTTT
CDR3aa: CASRQGAGDSPLHF

v_gene: TRBV18
j_gene: TRBJ1-3
abundance: .
d_gene: .
len: 17
CDR3nt: TGTGCCAGCTCACCTCTGGGGGCACAGGGAGCTGGAAACACCATATATTTT
CDR3aa: CASSPLGAQGAGNTIYF

v_gene: TRBV7-2
j_gene: TRBJ2-1
abundance: .
d_gene: .
len: 13
CDR3nt: TGTGCCAGCAGCTTAACCAGTTACAATGAGCAGTTCTTC
CDR3aa: CASSLTSYNEQFF

v_gene: TRBV6-2/TRBV6-3
j_gene: TRBJ2-7
abundance: .
d_gene: .
len: 11
CDR3nt: TGTGCCAGCAGTTACCCTGACGAGCAGTACTTC
CDR3aa: CASSYPDEQYF

v_gene: TRBV5-1
j_gene: TRBJ2-7
abundance: once
d_gene: .
len: 13
CDR3nt: TGCGCCAGCAGCGTGGCCGAACAGGTTGAGCAGTACTTC
CDR3aa: CASSVAEQVEQYF

v_gene: TRBV5-1
j_gene: TRBJ1-5
abundance: .
d_gene: .
len: 13
CDR3nt: TGCGCCAGCAGCTTGGGACCAGGTCAGCCCCAGCATTTT
CDR3aa: CASSLGPGQPQHF

v_gene: TRBV2
j_gene: TRBJ1-4
abundance: .
d_gene: TRBD1
len: 14
CDR3nt: TGTGCCAGCAGCCCCGACAGGGGTTATGAAAAACTGTTTTTT
CDR3aa: CASSPDRGYEKLFF

v_gene: TRBV10-3
j_gene: TRBJ1-1
abundance: .
d_gene: .
len: 13
CDR3nt: TGTGCCATCAGTGATAGGGAGGTCACTGAAGCTTTCTTT
CDR3aa: CAISDREVTEAFF

v_gene: TRBV3-1/TRBV3-2
j_gene: TRBJ1-2
abundance: .
d_gene: TRBD1
len: 15
CDR3nt: TGTGCCAGCAGCGTAACCGGGACAGGGTCGGGAGGCTACACCTTC
CDR3aa: CASSVTGTGSGGYTF

v_gene: TRBV6-5
j_gene: TRBJ1-4
abundance: .
d_gene: .
len: 16
CDR3nt: TGTGCCAGCAGTTACTCGTTTTTGGGAGCCAATGAAAAACTGTTTTTT
CDR3aa: CASSYSFLGANEKLFF

v_gene: TRBV5-8
j_gene: TRBJ1-3
abundance: .
d_gene: TRBD1
len: 16
CDR3nt: TGTGCCAGCAGCCAGCTACAGGGGATTGGTGGAAACACCATATATTTT
CDR3aa: CASSQLQGIGGNTIYF

v_gene: TRBV9
j_gene: TRBJ2-2
abundance: .
d_gene: .
len: 16
CDR3nt: TGTGCCAGCAGCACTGAACGGGTTTCGAACACCGGGGAGCTGTTTTTT
CDR3aa: CASSTERVSNTGELFF

v_gene: TRBV7-2
j_gene: TRBJ2-1
abundance: .
d_gene: .
len: 16
CDR3nt: TGTGCCAGCAGCCCGCGTACTAGGAGTTTCTACAATGAGCAGTTCTTC
CDR3aa: CASSPRTRSFYNEQFF

v_gene: TRBV10-3
j_gene: TRBJ2-7
abundance: .
d_gene: .
len: 11
CDR3nt: TGTGCCATCAGTGAAGCGGCCGAGCAGTACTTC
CDR3aa: CAISEAAEQYF

v_gene: TRBV4-1
j_gene: TRBJ2-5
abundance: .
d_gene: .
len: 16
CDR3nt: TGCGCCAGCAGCCAAGATTCAGGGCCCTTGGGGGAGACCCAGTACTTC
CDR3aa: CASSQDSGPLGETQYF

v_gene: TRBV6-2/TRBV6-3
j_gene: TRBJ1-1
abundance: .
d_gene: .
len: 18
CDR3nt: TGTGCCAGCAGTTACTCGAGTGGACAGAGAACAAAGAACACTGAAGCTTTCTTT
CDR3aa: CASSYSSGQRTKNTEAFF

v_gene: TRBV5-1
j_gene: TRBJ2-3
abundance: few
d_gene: TRBD2
len: 15
CDR3nt: TGCGCCAGCAGAATTAGCGGGGGGGCGGCAGATACGCAGTATTTT
CDR3aa: CASRISGGAADTQYF

v_gene: TRBV18
j_gene: TRBJ1-5
abundance: once
d_gene: .
len: 16
CDR3nt: TGTGCCAGCTCACCACCCAGTACGTCTAGCAATCAGCCCCAGCATTTT
CDR3aa: CASSPPSTSSNQPQHF

v_gene: TRBV5-1
j_gene: TRBJ1-2
abundance: .
d_gene: .
len: 12
CDR3nt: TGCGCCAGCAGCTTGGAGAGAGGTGGCTACACCTTC
CDR3aa: CASSLERGGYTF

v_gene: TRBV5-1
j_gene: TRBJ1-6
abundance: .
d_gene: TRBD1
len: 16
CDR3nt: TGCGCCAGCAGCTTGGGGGACAGCTCCTATAATTCACCCCTCCACTTT
CDR3aa: CASSLGDSSYNSPLHF

v_gene: TRBV9
j_gene: TRBJ2-3
abundance: .
d_gene: .
len: 17
CDR3nt: TGTGCCAGCAGCCCCCGGCCGGGCCACAGGGCCCCAGATACGCAGTATTTT
CDR3aa: CASSPRPGHRAPDTQYF

v_gene: TRBV11-2
j_gene: TRBJ1-2
abundance: .
d_gene: .
len: 14
CDR3nt: TGTGCCAGCAGCTTGAGCCAGGCTAACTATGGCTACACCTTC
CDR3aa: CASSLSQANYGYTF

v_gene: TRBV5-6
j_gene: TRBJ1-1
abundance: .
d_gene: .
len: 18
CDR3nt: TGTGCCAGCAGTTCCCCGCCCTGGAAGGACAAGGCGAACACTGAAGCTTTCTTT
CDR3aa: CASSSPPWKDKANTEAFF

v_gene: TRBV6-5
j_gene: TRBJ2-7
abundance: .
d_gene: .
len: 14
CDR3nt: TGTGCCAGCAGTTACTCGAGGAACAGGGCCGAGCAGTACTTC
CDR3aa: CASSYSRNRAEQYF

v_gene: TRBV7-2
j_gene: TRBJ2-5
abundance: .
d_gene: TRBD1
len: 15
CDR3nt: TGTGCCAGCAGCTTTAGGACAGGGGGACAAGAGACCCAGTACTTC
CDR3aa: CASSFRTGGQETQYF

v_gene: TRBV28
j_gene: TRBJ1-2
abundance: .
d_gene: .
len: 11
CDR3nt: TGTGCCAGCAGTCAACAGGGTGGCTACACCTTC
CDR3aa: CASSQQGGYTF

v_gene: TRBV5-1
j_gene: TRBJ2-1
abundance: once
d_gene: TRBD1
len: 14
CDR3nt: TGCGCCAGCAGCCCGGACAGGGCCTACAATGAGCAGTTCTTC
CDR3aa: CASSPDRAYNEQFF

v_gene: TRBV2
j_gene: TRBJ2-3
abundance: .
d_gene: .
len: 13
CDR3nt: TGTGCCAGATCCGGGATTGGGTGGGATACGCAGTATTTT
CDR3aa: CARSGIGWDTQYF

v_gene: TRBV5-1
j_gene: TRBJ2-2
abundance: once
d_gene: TRBD1
len: 18
CDR3nt: TGCGCCAGCAGCTCAGGGCGGGACAGGGTACAGAAGAACGGGGAGCTGTTTTTT
CDR3aa: CASSSGRDRVQKNGELFF

v_gene: TRBV5-5
j_gene: TRBJ1-3
abundance: .
d_gene: TRBD1
len: 17
CDR3nt: TGTGCCAGCAGCTTGGGGTACAGGGGGCAGACTGGAAACACCATATATTTT
CDR3aa: CASSLGYRGQTGNTIYF

v_gene: TRBV7-6
j_gene: TRBJ1-5
abundance: .
d_gene: .
len: 14
CDR3nt: TGTGCCAGCAGCCCAGGGGAGGGGTATCAGCCCCAGCATTTT
CDR3aa: CASSPGEGYQPQHF

v_gene: TRBV6-6
j_gene: TRBJ2-7
abundance: .
d_gene: .
len: 15
CDR3nt: TGTGCCAGCAGTCAGCCAAGCTCTTACTCCTACGAGCAGTACTTC
CDR3aa: CASSQPSSYSYEQYF

v_gene: TRBV11-3
j_gene: TRBJ1-1
abundance: once
d_gene: .
len: 13
CDR3nt: TGTGCCAGCAGCTCCACGGGGAACACTGAAGCTTTCTTT
CDR3aa: CASSSTGNTEAFF

v_gene: TRBV7-9
j_gene: TRBJ2-1
abundance: .
d_gene: .
len: 14
CDR3nt: TGTGCCAGCAGCTTAGTTCCCAACTACAATGAGCAGTTCTTC
CDR3aa: CASSLVPNYNEQFF

v_gene: TRBV5-1
j_gene: TRBJ2-1
abundance: .
d_gene: .
len: 14
CDR3nt: TGCGCCAGCAGCTTGGCCCCAAGGGGCAATGAGCAGTTCTTC
CDR3aa: CASSLAPRGNEQFF

v_gene: TRBV6-2/TRBV6-3
j_gene: TRBJ2-7
abundance: .
d_gene: .
len: 16
CDR3nt: TGTGCCAGCAGTTATTCAGGACACAAGAGCTCCTACGAGCAGTACTTC
CDR3aa: CASSYSGHKSSYEQYF

v_gene: TRBV11-2
j_gene: TRBJ2-3
abundance: .
d_gene: TRBD2
len: 16
CDR3nt: TGTGCCAGCAGCGACTGGGACCGGGGGGGCCGTAGAGCGCAGTATTTT
CDR3aa: CASSDWDRGGRRAQYF

v_gene: TRBV7-2
j_gene: TRBJ1-3
abundance: .
d_gene: TRBD1
len: 17
CDR3nt: TGTGCCAGCAGCTTAGGGCAGGGGGCAAGCTCTGGAAACACCATATATTTT
CDR3aa: CASSLGQGASSGNTIYF

v_gene: TRBV5-1
j_gene: TRBJ1-3
abundance: .
d_gene: TRBD1
len: 14
CDR3nt: TGCGCCAGCAGTCGGGACAGCTCTGGAAACACCATATATTTT
CDR3aa: CASSRDSSGNTIYF

v_gene: TRBV6-6
j_gene: TRBJ1-5
abundance: .
d_gene: TRBD1
len: 13
CDR3nt: TGTGCCAGCCAATCAGGGGGTTATCAGCCCCAGCATTTT
CDR3aa: CASQSGGYQPQHF

v_gene: TRBV5-1
j_gene: TRBJ1-6
abundance: .
d_gene: TRBD1
len: 15
CDR3nt: TGCGCCAGCAGCTTGAGGGACAGCTATAATTCACCCCTCCACTTT
CDR3aa: CASSLRDSYNSPLHF